These 5 T cell receptor beta chains were sequenced from one sample in a study of shared clonotypes between healthy human individuals. Clones were sequenced by immunoSEQ multiplex PCR, and TCRdb holds only the in-frame ones, with some missing. The sample lists 1,400,000 or so clones; around 98.5% were seen once. Sequencing input: naive CD4+ T cells sorted from blood. Subset given: CD45RA+ positively selected. The receptor source for this set is a man aged 25-40 years in good health.

The J gene is TRBJ2-5, the V gene TRBV14, with D perhaps matching TRBD2 (6 bases). This CDR3 has 18 residues. The ends were cut back, 0 bases at V and 7 bases at J, with 24 bases in the middle. CDR1 is SGHDN, CDR2 FVKESK, per germline. CDR3 coding DNA: TGTGCCAGCAGCCAAGAGATCGGTAGCGGAAGGGGTCGAGGGACCCAGTACTTC. Translated, it gives CASSQEIGSGRGRGTQYF.

The V call is TRBV9, the J call TRBJ1-1; D is unresolved. V was cut by 6 bases and J by 1 base, with 13 bases left in between. Per the germline V gene, CDR1 is SGDLS and CDR2 is YYNGEE. The CDR3 is made up of 14 amino acids. Here the CDR3 reads CASTSLGTNTEAFF. The CDR3 DNA follows: TGTGCCAGCACCTCCTTAGGCACGAACACTGAAGCTTTCTTT.

The CDR3 coding sequence is TGTGCCAGCAGCTTAAAGACTGCCAACACCATATATTTT. It encodes CASSLKTANTIYF. The chain employs TRBV7-9 and TRBJ1-3; D not certain. The CDR3 is made up of 13 amino acids. Germline assignment: CDR1 SEHNR and CDR2 FQNEAQ (reference sequence). Trimming cost V 2 bases and J 7 bases, with 9 bases left between them.

This chain joins TRBV27 and TRBJ2-1; 7 bases match TRBD2. The CDR3 runs 12 residues. Germline V gene data show CDR1 as MNHEY and CDR2 as SMNVEV (reference sequence). J lost 15 bases, V lost 3 bases, and 8 bases had no gene match. The CDR3 nucleotides read TGTGCCAGCAGTTTCCTGGCGGGAGAAAGGTTCTTC. This codes for CASSFLAGERFF.

V and J are TRBV11-1 and TRBJ2-2, with a weak D call TRBD1 (5 bases). CDR3 length equals 15 residues. The ends were cut back, 5 bases at V and 0 bases at J, with 10 bases in the middle. Germline assignment: CDR1 SGHAT and CDR2 FQDESV (reference sequence). For the CDR3, the DNA is TGTGCCAGCAGCGTCGACAGATCGAACACCGGGGAGCTGTTTTTT. Its translation is CASSVDRSNTGELFF. The complete variable domain, with remaining parts taken from reference TRBV11-1 and TRBJ2-2, reads EAEVAQSPRYKITEKSQAVAFWCDPISGHATLYWYRQILGQGPELLVQFQDESVVDDSQLPKDRFSAERLKGVDSTLKIQPAELGDSAMYLCASSVDRSNTGELFFGEGSRLTVL.